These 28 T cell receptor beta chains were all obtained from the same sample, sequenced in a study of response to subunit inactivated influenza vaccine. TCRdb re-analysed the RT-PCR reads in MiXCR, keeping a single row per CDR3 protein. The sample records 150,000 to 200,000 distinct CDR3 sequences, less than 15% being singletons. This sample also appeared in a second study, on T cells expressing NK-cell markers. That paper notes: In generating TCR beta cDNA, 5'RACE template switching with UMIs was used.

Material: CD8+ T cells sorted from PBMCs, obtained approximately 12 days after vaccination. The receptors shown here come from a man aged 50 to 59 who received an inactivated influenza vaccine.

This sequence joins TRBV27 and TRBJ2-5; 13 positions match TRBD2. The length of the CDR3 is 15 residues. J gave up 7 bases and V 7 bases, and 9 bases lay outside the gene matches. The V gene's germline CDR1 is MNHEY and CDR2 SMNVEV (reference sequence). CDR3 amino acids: CASTTGLAGMGTQYF. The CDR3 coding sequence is TGTGCCAGCACCACGGGACTAGCGGGAATGGGGACCCAGTACTTC.

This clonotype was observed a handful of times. CDR3 bases: TGTGCCAGCAGTTTATACTACTATGGGGCTAGCGCCCTTTACACCGGGGAGCTGTTTTTT. This translates into CASSLYYYGASALYTGELFF. The V and J genes are TRBV28 and TRBJ2-2; D is perhaps TRBD2 (6 bases). Germline-derived CDR1 and CDR2 are MDHEN and SYDVKM. This CDR3 is built from 20 residues. Trimming shortened V by 1 base and J by 3 bases, and 24 bases separated the two germline ends.

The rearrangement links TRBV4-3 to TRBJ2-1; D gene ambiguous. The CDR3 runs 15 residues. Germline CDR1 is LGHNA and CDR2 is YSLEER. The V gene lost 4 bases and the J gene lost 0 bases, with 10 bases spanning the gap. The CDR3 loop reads CASSRLRISYNEQFF. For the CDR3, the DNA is TGCGCCAGCAGCCGGCTTAGGATCTCCTACAATGAGCAGTTCTTC.

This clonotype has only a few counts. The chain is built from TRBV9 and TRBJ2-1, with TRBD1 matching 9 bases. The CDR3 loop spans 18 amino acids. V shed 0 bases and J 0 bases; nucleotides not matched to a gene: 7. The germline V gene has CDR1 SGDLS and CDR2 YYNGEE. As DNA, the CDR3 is TGTGCCAGCAGCGTAGACAGGGGGCAACGGAGCTCCTACAATGAGCAGTTCTTC. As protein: CASSVDRGQRSSYNEQFF. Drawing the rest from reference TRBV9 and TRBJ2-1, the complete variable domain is DSGVTQTPKHLITATGQRVTLRCSPRSGDLSVYWYQQSLDQGLQFLIQYYNGEERAKGNILERFSAQQFPDLHSELNLSSLELGDSALYFCASSVDRGQRSSYNEQFFGPGTRLTVL.

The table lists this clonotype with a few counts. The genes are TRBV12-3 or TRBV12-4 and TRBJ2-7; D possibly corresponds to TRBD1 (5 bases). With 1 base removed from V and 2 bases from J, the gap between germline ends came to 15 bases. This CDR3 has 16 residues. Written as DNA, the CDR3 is TGTGCCAGCAGTTTAGATTCGGGCAGGGCAACCTACGAGCAGTACTTC. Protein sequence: CASSLDSGRATYEQYF.

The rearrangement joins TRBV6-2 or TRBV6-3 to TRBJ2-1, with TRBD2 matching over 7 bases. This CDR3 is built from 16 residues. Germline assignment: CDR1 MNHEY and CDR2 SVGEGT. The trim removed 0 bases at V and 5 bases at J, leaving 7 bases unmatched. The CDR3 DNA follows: TGTGCCAGCAGTTACTCGACGGGGGGTCAGAACAATGAGCAGTTCTTC. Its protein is CASSYSTGGQNNEQFF.

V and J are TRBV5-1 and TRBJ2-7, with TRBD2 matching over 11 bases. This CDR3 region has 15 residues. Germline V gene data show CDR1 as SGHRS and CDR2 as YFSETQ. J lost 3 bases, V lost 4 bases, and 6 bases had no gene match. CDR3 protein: CASSELAGEYYEQYF. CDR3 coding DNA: TGCGCCAGCAGCGAACTAGCGGGAGAGTACTACGAGCAGTACTTC.

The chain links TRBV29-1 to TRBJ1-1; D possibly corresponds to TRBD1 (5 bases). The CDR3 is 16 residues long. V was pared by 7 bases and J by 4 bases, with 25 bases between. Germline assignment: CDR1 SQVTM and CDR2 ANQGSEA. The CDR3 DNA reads TGCAGCGCCGTGGGGACGGAGAGGAGGGCGGGCACTGAAGCTTTCTTT. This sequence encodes CSAVGTERRAGTEAFF.

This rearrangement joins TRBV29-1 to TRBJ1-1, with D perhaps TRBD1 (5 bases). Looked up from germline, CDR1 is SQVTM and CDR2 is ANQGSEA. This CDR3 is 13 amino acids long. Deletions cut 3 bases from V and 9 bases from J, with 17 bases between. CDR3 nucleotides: TGCAGCGTTGAGGTAGGGGAGGGGATGAAAGCTTTCTTT. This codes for CSVEVGEGMKAFF.

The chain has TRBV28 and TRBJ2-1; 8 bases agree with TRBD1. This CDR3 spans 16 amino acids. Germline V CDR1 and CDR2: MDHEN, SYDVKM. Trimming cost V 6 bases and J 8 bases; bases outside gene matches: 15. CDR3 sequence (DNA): TGTGCCAGCAGCTATCCCAGGGGGCGCCATAAGGATGAGCAGTTCTTC. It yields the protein CASSYPRGRHKDEQFF.

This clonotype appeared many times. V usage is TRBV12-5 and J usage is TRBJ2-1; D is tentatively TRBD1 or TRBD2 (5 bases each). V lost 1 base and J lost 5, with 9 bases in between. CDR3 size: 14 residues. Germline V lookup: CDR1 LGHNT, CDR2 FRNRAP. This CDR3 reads CASGLGGPNNEQFF. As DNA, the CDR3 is TGTGCTAGTGGTTTGGGGGGACCAAACAATGAGCAGTTCTTC.

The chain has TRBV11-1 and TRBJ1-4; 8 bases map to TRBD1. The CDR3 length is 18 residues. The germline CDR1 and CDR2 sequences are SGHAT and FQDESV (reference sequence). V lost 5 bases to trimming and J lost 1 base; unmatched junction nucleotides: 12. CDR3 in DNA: TGTGCCAGCAGCCCCACAATTTCAGGGGGCCTAACTAATGAAAAACTGTTTTTT. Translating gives CASSPTISGGLTNEKLFF.

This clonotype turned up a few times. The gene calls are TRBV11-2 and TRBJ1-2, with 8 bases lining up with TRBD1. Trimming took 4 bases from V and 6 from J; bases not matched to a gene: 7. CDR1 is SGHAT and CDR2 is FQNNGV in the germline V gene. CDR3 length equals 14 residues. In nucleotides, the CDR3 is TGTGCCAGCAGCTACAGCCAGGGGGCCGATGGCTACACCTTC. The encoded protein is CASSYSQGADGYTF. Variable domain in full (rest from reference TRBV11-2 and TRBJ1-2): EAGVAQSPRYKIIEKRQSVAFWCNPISGHATLYWYQQILGQGPKLLIQFQNNGVVDDSQLPKDRFSAERLKGVDSTLKIQPAKLEDSAVYLCASSYSQGADGYTFGSGTRLTVV.

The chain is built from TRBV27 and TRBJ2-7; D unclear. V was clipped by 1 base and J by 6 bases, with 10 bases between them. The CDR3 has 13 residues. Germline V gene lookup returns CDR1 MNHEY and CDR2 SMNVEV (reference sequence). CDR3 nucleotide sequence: TGTGCCAGCAGTTTATACAGCCCCCTCGAGCAGTACTTC. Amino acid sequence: CASSLYSPLEQYF.

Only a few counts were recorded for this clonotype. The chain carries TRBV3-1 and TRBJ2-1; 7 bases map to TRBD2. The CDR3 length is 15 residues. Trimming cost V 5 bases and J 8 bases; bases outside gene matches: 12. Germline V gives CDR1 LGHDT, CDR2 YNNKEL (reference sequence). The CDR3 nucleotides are TGTGCCAGCAGCACCGTTGACGGGAGGATCGATGAGCAGTTCTTC. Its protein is CASSTVDGRIDEQFF.

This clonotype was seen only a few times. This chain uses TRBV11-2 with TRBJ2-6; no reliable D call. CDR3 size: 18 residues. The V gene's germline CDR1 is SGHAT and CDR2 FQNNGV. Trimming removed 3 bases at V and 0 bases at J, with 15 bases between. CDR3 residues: CASSFLWKTSSGANVLTF. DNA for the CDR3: TGTGCCAGCAGCTTCTTGTGGAAAACAAGCTCTGGGGCCAACGTCCTGACTTTC.

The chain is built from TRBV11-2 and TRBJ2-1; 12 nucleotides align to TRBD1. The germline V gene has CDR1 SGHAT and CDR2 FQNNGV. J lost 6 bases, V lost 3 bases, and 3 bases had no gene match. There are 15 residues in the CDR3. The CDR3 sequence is CASSLWDRGLNEQFF. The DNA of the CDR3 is TGTGCCAGCAGCTTGTGGGACAGGGGGCTCAATGAGCAGTTCTTC.

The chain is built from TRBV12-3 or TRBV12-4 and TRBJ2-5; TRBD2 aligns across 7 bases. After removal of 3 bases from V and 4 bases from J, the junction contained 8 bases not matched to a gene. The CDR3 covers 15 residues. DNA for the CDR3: TGTGCCAGCAGTTTGAGGCTAGCGGTTGCAGAGACCCAGTACTTC. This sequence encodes CASSLRLAVAETQYF.

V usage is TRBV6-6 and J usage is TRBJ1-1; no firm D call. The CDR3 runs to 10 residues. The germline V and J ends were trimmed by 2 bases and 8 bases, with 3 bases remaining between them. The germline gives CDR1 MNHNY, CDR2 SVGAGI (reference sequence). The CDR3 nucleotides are TGTGCCAGCAGTTACCAAGAAGCTTTCTTT. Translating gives CASSYQEAFF.

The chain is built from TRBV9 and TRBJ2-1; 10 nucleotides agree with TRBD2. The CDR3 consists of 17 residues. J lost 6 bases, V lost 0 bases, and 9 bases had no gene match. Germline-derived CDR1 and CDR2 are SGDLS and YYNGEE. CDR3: CASSVARLAGPTNEQFF. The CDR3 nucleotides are TGTGCCAGCAGCGTAGCTAGACTAGCGGGCCCCACCAATGAGCAGTTCTTC. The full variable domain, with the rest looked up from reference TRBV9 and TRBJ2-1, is DSGVTQTPKHLITATGQRVTLRCSPRSGDLSVYWYQQSLDQGLQFLIQYYNGEERAKGNILERFSAQQFPDLHSELNLSSLELGDSALYFCASSVARLAGPTNEQFFGPGTRLTVL.

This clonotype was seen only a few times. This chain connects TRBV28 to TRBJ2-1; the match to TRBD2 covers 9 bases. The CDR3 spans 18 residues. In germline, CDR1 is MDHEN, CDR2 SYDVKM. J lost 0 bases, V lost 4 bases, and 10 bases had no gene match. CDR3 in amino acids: CASSSYSGRISSYNEQFF. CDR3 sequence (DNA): TGTGCCAGCAGTTCTTACAGCGGGAGGATTTCCTCCTACAATGAGCAGTTCTTC.

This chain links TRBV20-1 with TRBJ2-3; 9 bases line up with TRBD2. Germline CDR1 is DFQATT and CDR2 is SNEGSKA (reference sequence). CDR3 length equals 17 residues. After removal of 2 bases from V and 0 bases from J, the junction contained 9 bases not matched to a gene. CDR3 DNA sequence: TGCAGTGCTAGACGGAGCGGGGGGCAGCCTAGCACAGATACGCAGTATTTT. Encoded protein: CSARRSGGQPSTDTQYF.

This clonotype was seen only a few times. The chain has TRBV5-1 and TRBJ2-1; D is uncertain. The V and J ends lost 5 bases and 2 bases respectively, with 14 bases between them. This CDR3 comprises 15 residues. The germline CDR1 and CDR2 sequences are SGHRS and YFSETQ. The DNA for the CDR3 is TGCGCCAGCAGTTTGATGGGTCCCCCCTACAATGAGCAGTTCTTC. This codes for CASSLMGPPYNEQFF.

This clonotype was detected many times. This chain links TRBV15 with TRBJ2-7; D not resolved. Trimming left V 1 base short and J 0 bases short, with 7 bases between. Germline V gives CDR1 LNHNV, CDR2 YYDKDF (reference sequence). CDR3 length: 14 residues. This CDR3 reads CATSRVESSYEQYF. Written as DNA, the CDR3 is TGTGCCACCAGCAGAGTCGAGAGCTCCTACGAGCAGTACTTC.

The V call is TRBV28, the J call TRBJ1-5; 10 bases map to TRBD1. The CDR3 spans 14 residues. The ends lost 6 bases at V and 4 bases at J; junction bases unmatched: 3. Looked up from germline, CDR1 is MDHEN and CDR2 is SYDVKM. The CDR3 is CASSPGQGNQPQHF. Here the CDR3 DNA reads TGTGCCAGCAGCCCGGGACAGGGGAATCAGCCCCAGCATTTT.

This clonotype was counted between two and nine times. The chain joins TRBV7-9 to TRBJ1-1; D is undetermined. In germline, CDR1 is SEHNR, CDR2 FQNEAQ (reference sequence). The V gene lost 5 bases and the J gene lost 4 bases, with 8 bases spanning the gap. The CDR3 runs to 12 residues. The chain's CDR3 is CASSLESTEAFF. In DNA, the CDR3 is TGTGCCAGCAGCCTGGAGAGCACTGAAGCTTTCTTT.

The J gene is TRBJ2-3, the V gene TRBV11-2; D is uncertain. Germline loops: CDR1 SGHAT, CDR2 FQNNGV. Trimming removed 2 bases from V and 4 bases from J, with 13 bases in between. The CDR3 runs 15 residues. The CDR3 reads CASSLWAGGADTQYF. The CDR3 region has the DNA TGTGCCAGCAGCTTATGGGCAGGCGGTGCAGATACGCAGTATTTT.

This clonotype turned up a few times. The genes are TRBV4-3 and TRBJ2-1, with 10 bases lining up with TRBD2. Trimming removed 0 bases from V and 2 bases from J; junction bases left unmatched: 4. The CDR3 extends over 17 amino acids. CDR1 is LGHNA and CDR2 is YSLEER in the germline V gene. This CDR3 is CASSQDPTSGAYNEQFF. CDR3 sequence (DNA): TGCGCCAGCAGCCAAGACCCAACTAGCGGGGCCTACAATGAGCAGTTCTTC.